This TCR beta chain was captured in a study of shared clonotypes between healthy human individuals. Study context: Each donor had three CD4 naive, three CD4 memory, two CD8 naive and one CD8 memory plate.

General study points: Naive subsets, compared against memory subsets, generally had larger estimated richness values.

Unmatched junction bases numbered 8, after V lost 8 bases and J lost 5 bases. Per the germline V gene, CDR1 is MNHNS and CDR2 is SASEGT. This CDR3 contains 13 residues. Some clones are missing from TCRdb's copy, which holds only in-frame ones; the method was immunoSEQ multiplex PCR. The data show a few million clones, roughly 93% seen once. This clone has just one count. As yet, its antigen is unknown. The TCR sequence derives from a man aged 18 to 30 in good health. Some clones in this sample may be carry-over from other donors' samples. V and J are TRBV6-1 and TRBJ2-5, with TRBD1 matching over 7 bases. Sequencing was done on a sample of naive CD4+ T cells from PBMCs. As to subset: CD45RA+ positively selected. CDR3 nucleotide sequence: TGTGCCAGCCTGAGGGGGCAGGCGGAGACCCAGTACTTC. Translation: CASLRGQAETQYF.